This T cell receptor (beta chain) was profiled in a study of CD4+ T cells in melanoma. Losses at the gene ends were 3 bases for V and 4 bases for J; bases not matched to a gene: 7. There are 16 residues in the CDR3. The germline CDR1 and CDR2 sequences are SGHRS and YFSETQ. This table comes from immunoSEQ multiplex PCR, and its TCRdb copy is limited to in-frame clones, with some not included. The sample has fewer than 55,000 clones, about 88% seen once; the top ten hold roughly 12%. This receptor was identified in a human donor with melanoma. The sequencing input was peripheral blood. V usage is TRBV5-1 and J usage is TRBJ2-1; 10 bases are a match to TRBD2. DNA for the CDR3: TGCGCCAGCAGCTGGGTCATAGCGGGGGGTTACAATGAGCAGTTCTTC. Translating gives CASSWVIAGGYNEQFF.